One TCR beta chain is described in this entry. What it binds is unknown. Time point meaning: week 23, last vaccination. Topical imiquimod accompanied each vaccine dose, which consisted of 300 ug of mutant IDH1 20-mer peptide. Donors' newly diagnosed IDH1-mutant WHO grade 3 or 4 astrocytomas lacked nuclear ATRX. CDR3 length: 13 amino acids. V lost 4 bases to trimming and J lost 6 bases, with 9 bases between them. Germline CDR1 reads SGHAT; CDR2 reads FQNNGV. Only in-frame clones appear in the TCRdb table, and some are missing; sequencing was by immunoSEQ multiplex PCR. The table shows under 70,000 clones, with 84% occurring only once. These data are taken from a study of a mutant IDH1 vaccine in newly diagnosed glioma. Study context: Among treated patients, roughly 62% were male and around 40% female, and mean age was around 40 years. Those enrolled had earlier been treated with radiotherapy, temozolomide, or both, mostly both.

The chain carries TRBV11-2 and TRBJ2-2, with D maybe TRBD2 (5 bases). This clonotype was sampled from a man aged 18 to 30 with glioma. The sample was PBMCs, taken from a glioma patient whose treatment included an IDH1 peptide vaccine. Here the CDR3 reads CASSYTRSGELFF. For the CDR3, the DNA is TGTGCCAGCAGCTATACTAGGTCCGGGGAGCTGTTTTTT.